The 28 T cell receptor beta chains presented below share a single source sample, sequenced in a study of blood T cell repertoires in COVID-19. The protocol was immunoSEQ multiplex PCR, while the TCRdb copy is restricted to in-frame clones and leaves out a portion. This sample has about 96,000 clones, with 70% to 85% found just once. The sequencing input was peripheral blood. The receptor source for this set is a woman in her fifties or sixties with acute or convalescent COVID-19.

The chain is built from TRBV29-1 and TRBJ1-2; no definite D call. CDR1 is SQVTM, CDR2 ANQGSEA, per germline. The ends were cut back, 4 bases at V and 0 bases at J, with 18 bases in the middle. The CDR3 is made up of 16 amino acids. CDR3 sequence (DNA): TGCAGCGTTGCCCTCCCTCGTGGTGTAGCTAACTATGGCTACACCTTC. It encodes CSVALPRGVANYGYTF. Together with reference TRBV29-1 and TRBJ1-2, the CDR3 gives the full variable domain: SAVISQKPSRDICQRGTSLTIQCQVDSQVTMMFWYRQQPGQSLTLIATANQGSEATYESGFVIDKFPISRPNLTFSTLTVSNMSPEDSSIYLCSVALPRGVANYGYTFGSGTRLTVV.

This clone was picked up a small number of times. The chain has TRBV7-6 and TRBJ2-1, with D perhaps TRBD1 (6 bases). V lost 7 bases and J lost 9, with 22 bases in between. The CDR3 totals 15 residues. CDR1 SGHVS and CDR2 FNYEAQ come from the germline V gene. The CDR3: CASILSQGQFGEQFF. Here the CDR3 DNA reads TGTGCCAGCATCCTTAGCCAGGGGCAGTTCGGTGAGCAGTTCTTC.

The chain joins TRBV28 to TRBJ1-5; a weak D match, TRBD1 (5 bases). V lost 7 bases and J 4 bases, leaving 8 bases between the germline ends. This CDR3 region has 12 residues. CDR1 MDHEN and CDR2 SYDVKM come from the germline V gene. The CDR3 loop is CASNGGNQPQHF. In DNA, the CDR3 is TGTGCCAGCAACGGGGGAAATCAGCCCCAGCATTTT.

The chain joins TRBV4-3 to TRBJ2-5; 13 bases fit TRBD2. The CDR3 runs 16 residues. J was trimmed by 4 bases and V by 4 bases; bases with no gene match: 6. Looked up from germline, CDR1 is LGHNA and CDR2 is YSLEER. CDR3 sequence reads: CASSRLLAGGRETQYF. CDR3 bases: TGCGCCAGCAGCCGACTACTAGCGGGGGGGCGAGAGACCCAGTACTTC.

V is TRBV10-3 and J is TRBJ1-5; TRBD1 might be the D (5 bases). There are 15 residues in the CDR3. V was pared by 0 bases and J by 4 bases, with 10 bases between. Germline values: CDR1 ENHRY, CDR2 SYGVKD. The CDR3: CAISESSGRNQPQHF. In nucleotides, the CDR3 is TGTGCCATCAGTGAGTCGTCAGGGCGGAATCAGCCCCAGCATTTT.

The chain has TRBV4-3 and TRBJ2-7; 8 bases are a match to TRBD1. Germline lookup yields CDR1 LGHNA and CDR2 YSLEER. V lost 1 base to trimming and J lost 5 bases; unmatched junction nucleotides: 10. This CDR3 comprises 16 residues. The CDR3 coding sequence is TGCGCCAGCAGCCAAGGAGGTACGACAGGGGTCCACGAGCAGTACTTC. This encodes CASSQGGTTGVHEQYF.

V is TRBV7-2 and J is TRBJ2-1; possibly TRBD1 for D (5 bases). Germline CDR1 and CDR2: SGHTA and FQGNSA. The ends were cut back, 2 bases at V and 14 bases at J, with 16 bases in the middle. This CDR3 has 13 residues. The CDR3 here is CASSLYRTEQKFF. CDR3 bases: TGTGCCAGCAGCTTATACAGGACGGAACAGAAGTTCTTC.

The chain is built from TRBV28 and TRBJ1-2, with D hard to call. V lost 8 bases, J lost 0 bases, and 4 bases lay in between. The CDR3 contains 11 residues. Germline lookup yields CDR1 MDHEN and CDR2 SYDVKM. CDR3 bases: TGTGCCAGCCAGTCTAACTATGGCTACACCTTC. It specifies CASQSNYGYTF.

The chain carries TRBV19 and TRBJ1-3; TRBD1 aligns across 7 bases. The CDR3 is 15 amino acids. The J segment lost 0 bases and the V segment lost 8 bases, leaving 7 bases of the junction unmatched. Germline lookup yields CDR1 LNHDA and CDR2 SQIVND (reference sequence). CDR3 sequence (DNA): TGTGCCAGTGAGAAGGGGACAGTCTCTGGAAACACCATATATTTT. It encodes CASEKGTVSGNTIYF.

This clone was counted a few times. The chain has TRBV27 and TRBJ1-6; 9 nucleotides align to TRBD1. Germline trimming cut 5 bases from V and 7 bases from J; bases unmatched to any gene: 18. This CDR3 has 19 residues. Germline V gene sequence: CDR1 MNHEY, CDR2 SMNVEV (reference sequence). CDR3 DNA sequence: TGTGCCAGCAGTCCTAACGCGAAACCGGGACAGGGATGGAATTCACCCCTCCACTTT. Its translation: CASSPNAKPGQGWNSPLHF.

The chain uses TRBV25-1 and TRBJ1-2; D unclear. V shed 1 base and J shed 4 bases, with 10 bases lying between them. CDR1 MGHDK and CDR2 SYGVNS come from the germline V gene. The CDR3 sequence is 14 residues long. This CDR3 reads CASSEWQASYGYTF. The CDR3 nucleotides read TGTGCCAGCAGTGAATGGCAGGCCAGCTATGGCTACACCTTC.

This clone was observed once. The CDR3, as DNA: TGTGCCAGCAGCTTAGGGGCTAGCGGGGAGACAGATACGCAGTATTTT. It yields the protein CASSLGASGETDTQYF. The chain joins TRBV11-3 to TRBJ2-3; 9 nucleotides align to TRBD2. V lost 1 base, J lost 3 bases, and 5 bases stayed unmatched. The CDR3 runs 16 residues. The germline gives CDR1 SGHNT, CDR2 YENEEA.

This chain links TRBV5-5 with TRBJ2-1, with 10 bases aligning to TRBD1. Looked up from germline, CDR1 is SGHKS and CDR2 is YYEKEE (reference sequence). The CDR3 is 14 amino acids. Trimming at V came to 4 bases and at J to 10 bases, leaving 8 bases not matched to a gene. The CDR3 reads CASSPSLTGGEQFF. The DNA for the CDR3 is TGTGCCAGCAGCCCGTCTTTGACAGGGGGCGAGCAGTTCTTC.

This sequence joins TRBV3-1 (or the pseudogene TRBV3-2) and TRBJ1-2; TRBD1 agrees at 9 bases. CDR1 and CDR2 from the germline V gene are LGHDT and YNNKEL (reference sequence). Unmatched junction bases numbered 19, after V lost 8 bases and J lost 12 bases. There are 15 residues in the CDR3. For the CDR3, the DNA is TGTGCCAGCGGGTTAGACCGGGGGGGGACAGGGACCAACACCTTC. Translated: CASGLDRGGTGTNTF.

The V and J genes are TRBV7-9 and TRBJ1-5; 9 bases align to TRBD1. Germline lookup yields CDR1 SEHNR and CDR2 FQNEAQ (reference sequence). This CDR3 spans 15 amino acids. V lost 5 bases and J lost 5; bases outside the gene matches: 7. The CDR3 bases are TGTGCCAGCAGCCTGGGACAGGGTTGGGATCAGCCCCAGCATTTT. Residues: CASSLGQGWDQPQHF.

V and J are TRBV6-5 and TRBJ1-6; 7 bases line up with TRBD1. CDR1 is MNHEY, CDR2 SVGAGI, per germline. V lost 6 bases, J lost 5 bases, and 1 base stayed unmatched. This CDR3 spans 13 amino acids. CDR3 residues: CASRDRHNSPLHF. Written as DNA, the CDR3 is TGTGCCAGCAGGGACAGGCATAATTCACCCCTCCACTTT.

The rearrangement links TRBV7-3 to TRBJ2-1, with a weak D call TRBD1 (6 bases). Germline CDR1 is SGHTA and CDR2 is FQGTGA. V was trimmed by 5 bases and J by 7 bases, leaving 9 bases between them. This CDR3 contains 12 residues. The CDR3 DNA reads TGTGCCAGCAGCCCCACAGGGAATGAGCAGTTCTTC. It codes for CASSPTGNEQFF.

The chain is built from TRBV6-2 or TRBV6-3 and TRBJ1-1, with D tentatively TRBD1 (5 bases). In germline, CDR1 is MNHEY, CDR2 SVGEGT. This CDR3 comprises 16 residues. V gave up 2 bases and J gave up 1 base, with 14 bases separating them. The CDR3, as DNA: TGTGCCAGCAGTTACCAGACGGGGGTCGGGAACACTGAAGCTTTCTTT. It codes for CASSYQTGVGNTEAFF.

The chain carries TRBV11-2 and TRBJ2-5, with TRBD2 matching over 9 bases. After removal of 3 bases from V and 7 bases from J, the junction contained 9 bases not matched to a gene. The CDR3 loop spans 15 amino acids. Germline CDR1 reads SGHAT; CDR2 reads FQNNGV. DNA for the CDR3: TGTGCCAGCAGCTTTCGGACTAGCGCGGAGGGGACCCAGTACTTC. This codes for CASSFRTSAEGTQYF.

The rearrangement uses TRBV5-1 and TRBJ2-1, with D maybe TRBD2 (5 bases). The germline CDR1 and CDR2 sequences are SGHRS and YFSETQ. CDR3 length equals 12 residues. V dropped 4 bases and J dropped 12 bases, with 14 bases sitting between them. The CDR3 loop is CASSLAGVLQFF. The CDR3 bases are TGCGCCAGCAGCCTAGCCGGGGTATTGCAGTTCTTC. The whole variable domain, filled in from reference TRBV5-1 and TRBJ2-1, reads KAGVTQTPRYLIKTRGQQVTLSCSPISGHRSVSWYQQTPGQGLQFLFEYFSETQRNKGNFPGRFSGRQFSNSRSEMNVSTLELGDSALYLCASSLAGVLQFFGPGTRLTVL.

This chain uses TRBV30 with TRBJ1-4; no definite D call. The CDR3 loop spans 13 amino acids. The V gene's germline CDR1 is GTSNPN and CDR2 SVGIG (reference sequence). V was trimmed by 5 bases and J by 8 bases, leaving 15 bases between them. This CDR3 is CAWERTSGEKLFF. The DNA of the CDR3 is TGTGCCTGGGAACGAACCTCGGGGGAAAAACTGTTTTTT.

This clone was picked up many times. The rearrangement joins TRBV19 to TRBJ1-6; D unclear. Germline lookup yields CDR1 LNHDA and CDR2 SQIVND (reference sequence). The CDR3 is 15 residues long. V lost 6 bases to trimming and J lost 10 bases, with 19 bases between them. CDR3 amino acids: CASSLFGELRSPLHF. CDR3 in DNA: TGTGCCAGTAGCCTGTTCGGGGAACTGAGGTCACCCCTCCACTTT.

The V gene is TRBV27, the J gene TRBJ1-5; D gene unclear. The CDR3 totals 15 residues. Germline CDR1 reads MNHEY; CDR2 reads SMNVEV (reference sequence). Trimming took off 3 bases at V and 5 bases at J, with 14 bases between the two ends. The CDR3, as DNA: TGTGCCAGCAGTTTCGGAAGAGGCGGGCATCAGCCCCAGCATTTT. Translated: CASSFGRGGHQPQHF.

The DNA for the CDR3 is TGTGCCAGCCAACTAGTTTCTGGGGAGCTGTTTTTT. Its translation is CASQLVSGELFF. The V gene is TRBV12-3 or TRBV12-4, the J gene TRBJ2-2, with a weak D call TRBD2 (5 bases). V dropped 8 bases and J dropped 8 bases, with 12 bases sitting between them. This CDR3 contains 12 residues.

This clone was detected once. CDR3 bases: TGTGCCAGCCAGAGAGAAGCGGGGAGGAGCAATGAGCAGTTCTTC. Its protein product is CASQREAGRSNEQFF. The rearrangement uses TRBV2 and TRBJ2-1, with TRBD2 matching over 7 bases. Germline CDR1 is SNHLY and CDR2 is FYNNEI. The length of the CDR3 is 15 residues. V gave up 8 bases and J gave up 6 bases; unmatched junction bases: 13.

V usage is TRBV28 and J usage is TRBJ2-7, with 11 positions matching TRBD1. This CDR3 comprises 15 residues. The germline V gene encodes CDR1 MDHEN and CDR2 SYDVKM. J gave up 2 bases and V 6 bases, and 6 bases lay outside the gene matches. CDR3 nucleotides: TGTGCCAGCAGCACCAGGACAGGGGGCGCCTACGAGCAGTACTTC. Translating gives CASSTRTGGAYEQYF.

The genes are TRBV5-1 and TRBJ2-5, with D perhaps TRBD2 (6 bases). The CDR3 contains 14 residues. Germline lookup yields CDR1 SGHRS and CDR2 YFSETQ. V shed 7 bases and J shed 3 bases, with 16 bases lying between them. CDR3 DNA: TGCGCCAGCGCTCTGACGGCGGGGAAAGAGACCCAGTACTTC. Protein: CASALTAGKETQYF.

CDR3 in DNA: TGTGCCAGCAGTTTAGAGGGAGGTCGTCTCCAGCCCCAGCATTTT. This translates into CASSLEGGRLQPQHF. This chain links TRBV28 with TRBJ1-5, with D unclear. Germline values: CDR1 MDHEN, CDR2 SYDVKM. There are 15 residues in the CDR3. Trimming removed 2 bases from V and 7 bases from J, with 15 bases in between.